This is a list of T cell receptor beta chains from one sample in a study of graft-versus-host responses after intestinal transplantation. These receptors have no identified antigens. Data came from immunoSEQ multiplex PCR; TCRdb stores just in-frame clones and leaves some out. This sample has fewer than 55,000 clones, with approximately 95% found just once. This specimen consisted of unstimulated CD8+ T cells sorted from spleen or lymph node cells, obtained before transplant. The receptors originated from a human donor who was the organ donor for an intestinal transplant. CDR3s include the opening cysteine and the closing phenylalanine or tryptophan. A D gene is named only where the DNA matches it firmly. Part of the rows lack a size; the others show once, few, many or a class for expanded clones.

J gene | D gene | clone size | V gene | CDR3 protein | CDR3 DNA
TRBJ1-2 | NA | NA | TRBV29-1 | CSVEDRYGRGYTF | TGCAGCGTTGAAGATCGCTACGGGCGCGGCTACACCTTC
TRBJ2-3 | NA | NA | TRBV28 | CASSLADTQYF | TGTGCCAGCAGTTTGGCAGATACGCAGTATTTT
TRBJ2-3 | NA | once | TRBV4-2 | CASSQDVSSEDTDTQYF | TGTGCCAGCAGCCAAGATGTGTCTAGCGAAGACACAGATACGCAGTATTTT
TRBJ2-3 | NA | once | TRBV11-2 | CASSSINGLDTQYF | TGTGCCAGCAGCTCGATAAATGGGTTGGATACGCAGTATTTT
TRBJ1-6 | NA | NA | TRBV7-2 | CASSLGGDGNSPLHF | TGTGCCAGCAGCTTAGGGGGGGACGGTAATTCACCCCTCCACTTT
TRBJ1-2 | NA | NA | TRBV6-6 | CASSYGVGYTF | TGTGCCAGCAGTTATGGGGTTGGCTACACCTTC
TRBJ1-1 | NA | NA | TRBV30 | CAWSVWRTMNTEAFF | TGTGCCTGGAGTGTATGGCGTACCATGAACACTGAAGCTTTCTTT
TRBJ1-2 | TRBD1 | NA | TRBV7-9 | CASSQDPEDRIYGYTF | TGTGCCAGCAGCCAGGACCCCGAGGACAGGATCTATGGCTACACCTTC
TRBJ1-1 | NA | NA | TRBV9 | CASSVAGVSGEAFF | TGTGCCAGCAGCGTAGCTGGAGTTTCAGGTGAAGCTTTCTTT
TRBJ1-3 | NA | NA | TRBV15 | CATSRAGSGNTIYF | TGTGCCACCAGCAGAGCAGGGTCAGGAAACACCATATATTTT
TRBJ2-7 | TRBD1 | NA | TRBV19 | CASSSTGGYEQYF | TGTGCCAGTAGTTCGACAGGGGGCTACGAGCAGTACTTC
TRBJ2-7 | TRBD2 | NA | TRBV6-5 | CASRTSGGLSEQYF | TGTGCCAGCAGGACTAGCGGGGGGCTCTCCGAGCAGTACTTC
TRBJ1-5 | NA | NA | TRBV5-6 | CASSLGGSGQHF | TGTGCCAGCAGCTTGGGGGGCAGCGGCCAGCATTTT
TRBJ2-7 | NA | NA | TRBV19 | CASSIFQGYEQYF | TGTGCCAGTAGTATTTTCCAGGGCTACGAGCAGTACTTC
TRBJ2-7 | NA | NA | TRBV11-2 | CASSPRDQEYEQYF | TGTGCCAGCAGCCCGAGGGATCAGGAGTACGAGCAGTACTTC
TRBJ2-3 | TRBD2 | NA | TRBV4-1 | CASLGLAGGSSTDTQYF | TGCGCCAGCTTGGGCCTAGCGGGGGGGTCTAGCACAGATACGCAGTATTTT
TRBJ2-7 | NA | NA | TRBV19 | CASSPGRNYEQYF | TGTGCCAGTAGTCCAGGACGGAACTACGAGCAGTACTTC